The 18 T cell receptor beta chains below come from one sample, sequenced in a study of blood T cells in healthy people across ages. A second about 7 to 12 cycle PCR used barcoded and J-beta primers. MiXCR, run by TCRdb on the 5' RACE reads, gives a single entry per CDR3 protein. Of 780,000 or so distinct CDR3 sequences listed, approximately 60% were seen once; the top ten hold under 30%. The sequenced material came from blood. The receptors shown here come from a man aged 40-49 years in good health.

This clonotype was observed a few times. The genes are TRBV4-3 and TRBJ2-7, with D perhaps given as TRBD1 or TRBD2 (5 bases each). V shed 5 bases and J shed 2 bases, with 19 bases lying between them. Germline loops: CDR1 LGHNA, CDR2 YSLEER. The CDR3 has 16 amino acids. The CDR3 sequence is CASSIDSGTEAYEQYF. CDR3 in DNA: TGCGCCAGCAGCATAGATTCCGGGACGGAAGCCTACGAGCAGTACTTC.

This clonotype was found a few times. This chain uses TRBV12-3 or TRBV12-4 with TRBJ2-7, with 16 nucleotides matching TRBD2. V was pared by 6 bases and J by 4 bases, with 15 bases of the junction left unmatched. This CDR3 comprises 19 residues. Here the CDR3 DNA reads TGTGCCAGCAGCTCACGCGGGACTAGCGGGAGGGACGGTATTTACGAGCAGTACTTC. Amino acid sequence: CASSSRGTSGRDGIYEQYF.

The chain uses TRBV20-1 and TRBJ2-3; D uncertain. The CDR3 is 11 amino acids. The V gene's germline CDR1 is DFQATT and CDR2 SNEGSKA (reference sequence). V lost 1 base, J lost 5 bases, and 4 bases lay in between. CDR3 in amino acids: CSARVVDTQYF. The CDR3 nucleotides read TGCAGTGCTAGAGTGGTAGATACGCAGTATTTT.

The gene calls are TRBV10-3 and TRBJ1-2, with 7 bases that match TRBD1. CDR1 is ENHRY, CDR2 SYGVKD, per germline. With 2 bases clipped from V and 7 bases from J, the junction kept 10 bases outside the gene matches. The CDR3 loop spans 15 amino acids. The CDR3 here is CAISETGGTEGGYTF. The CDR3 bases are TGTGCCATCAGTGAGACCGGGGGGACAGAAGGTGGCTACACCTTC.

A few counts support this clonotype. CDR3 protein: CASTRLTSTDTQYF. As DNA, the CDR3 is TGCGCCAGCACCCGCCTTACTAGCACAGATACGCAGTATTTT. The V and J genes are TRBV5-1 and TRBJ2-3; D unresolved. The CDR3 is made up of 14 amino acids. V was trimmed by 6 bases and J by 0 bases, leaving 11 bases between them. The germline CDR1 and CDR2 sequences are SGHRS and YFSETQ.

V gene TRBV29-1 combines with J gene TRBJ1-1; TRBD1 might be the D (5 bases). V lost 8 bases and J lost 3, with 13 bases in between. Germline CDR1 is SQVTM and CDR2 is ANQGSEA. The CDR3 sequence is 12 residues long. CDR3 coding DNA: TGCAGCCTAGCCAGGGACGACACTGAAGCTTTCTTT. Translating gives CSLARDDTEAFF.

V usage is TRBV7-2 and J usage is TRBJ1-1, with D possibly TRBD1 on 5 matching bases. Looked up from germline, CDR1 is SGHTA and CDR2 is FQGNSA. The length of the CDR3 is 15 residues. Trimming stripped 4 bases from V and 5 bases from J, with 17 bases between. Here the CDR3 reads CASSSRVGARTEAFF. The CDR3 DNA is TGTGCCAGCAGCTCCCGAGTCGGGGCTAGGACTGAAGCTTTCTTT. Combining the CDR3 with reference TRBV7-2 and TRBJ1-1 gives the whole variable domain GAGVSQSPSNKVTEKGKDVELRCDPISGHTALYWYRQSLGQGLEFLIYFQGNSAPDKSGLPSDRFSAERTGGSVSTLTIQRTQQEDSAVYLCASSSRVGARTEAFFGQGTRLTVV.

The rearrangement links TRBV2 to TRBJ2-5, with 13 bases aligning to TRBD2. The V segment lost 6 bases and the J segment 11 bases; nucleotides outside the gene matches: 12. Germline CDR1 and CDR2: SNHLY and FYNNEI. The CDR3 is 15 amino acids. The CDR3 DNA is TGTGCCAGCAGGAGGACTAGCGGGAGTGCCGATGAGCAGTACTTC. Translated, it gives CASRRTSGSADEQYF.

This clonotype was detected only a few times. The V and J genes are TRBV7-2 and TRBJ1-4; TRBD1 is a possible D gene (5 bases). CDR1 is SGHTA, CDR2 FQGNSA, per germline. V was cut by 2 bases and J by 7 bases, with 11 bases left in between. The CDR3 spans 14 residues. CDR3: CASSLTTVGEKLFF. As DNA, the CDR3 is TGTGCCAGCAGCTTAACGACAGTAGGTGAAAAACTGTTTTTT. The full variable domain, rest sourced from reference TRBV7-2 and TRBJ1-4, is GAGVSQSPSNKVTEKGKDVELRCDPISGHTALYWYRQSLGQGLEFLIYFQGNSAPDKSGLPSDRFSAERTGGSVSTLTIQRTQQEDSAVYLCASSLTTVGEKLFFGSGTQLSVL.

This CDR3 is CASRGTGSFIPEQYF. CDR3 nucleotide sequence: TGTGCCAGCCGAGGGACCGGGAGTTTTATTCCCGAGCAGTACTTC. This chain connects TRBV27 to TRBJ2-5, with D maybe TRBD2 (6 bases). The assigned J gene may be wrong: the sequence end matches TRBJ2-7 better. The CDR3 totals 15 residues. The germline CDR1 and CDR2 sequences are MNHEY and SMNVEV (reference sequence).

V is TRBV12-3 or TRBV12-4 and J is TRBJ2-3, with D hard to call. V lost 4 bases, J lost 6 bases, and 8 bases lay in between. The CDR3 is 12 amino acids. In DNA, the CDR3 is TGTGCCAGCAGTTCGCTATGGGATACGCAGTATTTT. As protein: CASSSLWDTQYF.

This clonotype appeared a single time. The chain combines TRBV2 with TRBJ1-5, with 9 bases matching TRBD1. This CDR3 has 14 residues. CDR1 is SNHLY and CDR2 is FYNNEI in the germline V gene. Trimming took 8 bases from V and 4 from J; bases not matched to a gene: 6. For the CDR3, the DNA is TGTGCCAGCGGAGGACAGGGGCGAAATCAGCCCCAGCATTTT. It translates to CASGGQGRNQPQHF.

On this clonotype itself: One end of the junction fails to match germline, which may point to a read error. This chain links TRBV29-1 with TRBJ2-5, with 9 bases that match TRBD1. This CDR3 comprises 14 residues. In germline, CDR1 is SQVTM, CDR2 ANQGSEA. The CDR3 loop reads CSVEGGTGYNEQYF. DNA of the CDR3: TGCAGTGTTGAGGGAGGGACAGGGTACAATGAGCAGTACTTC.

CDR3 DNA sequence: TGTGCCACCAGCAGAAAGGAGCGGGAGATAAACATTCAGTACTTC. Its translation is CATSRKEREINIQYF. The J gene is TRBJ2-7, the V gene TRBV15; 8 bases are shared with TRBD2. With the DNA end fitting TRBJ2-4 better, the J assignment may be wrong. Per germline, CDR1 LNHNV and CDR2 YYDKDF (reference sequence). This CDR3 region has 15 residues.

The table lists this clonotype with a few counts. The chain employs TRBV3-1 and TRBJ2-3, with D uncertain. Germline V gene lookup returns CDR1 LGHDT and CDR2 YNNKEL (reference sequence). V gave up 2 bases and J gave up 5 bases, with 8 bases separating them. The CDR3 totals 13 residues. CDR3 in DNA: TGTGCCAGCAGCCAAAATCGGCGAGATACGCAGTATTTT. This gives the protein CASSQNRRDTQYF.

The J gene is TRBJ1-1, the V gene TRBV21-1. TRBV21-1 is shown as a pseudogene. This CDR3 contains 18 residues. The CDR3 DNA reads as TGTGCCAGCAGCAAAGTACTCCCGCGGGTAGGGCCTAACACTGAAGCTTTCTTT. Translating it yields CASSKVLPRVGPNTEAFF.

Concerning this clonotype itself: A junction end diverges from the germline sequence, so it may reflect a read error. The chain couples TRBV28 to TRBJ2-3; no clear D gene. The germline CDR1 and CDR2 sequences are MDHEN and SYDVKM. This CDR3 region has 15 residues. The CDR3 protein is CAGSLLEVSTDTQYF. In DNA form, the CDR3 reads TGTGCCGGCAGTTTATTAGAGGTTAGCACAGATACGCAGTATTTT.

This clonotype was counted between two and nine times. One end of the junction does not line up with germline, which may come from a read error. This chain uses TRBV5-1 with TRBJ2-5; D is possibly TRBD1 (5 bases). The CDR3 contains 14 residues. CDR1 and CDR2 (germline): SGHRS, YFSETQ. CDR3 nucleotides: TGTGCCAGCAGCTTAGGAGACAGCCAAGAGACCCAGTACTTC. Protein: CASSLGDSQETQYF.